This T cell receptor beta chain was retrieved from a study of cytomegalovirus exposure and HLA in healthy donors. General study results and limits: For most TCR beta V segments, an earlier analysis put the productive rate at about 87% or about 30% of the time. Diagnosis of cytomegalovirus status made by the classifier reportedly showed high specificity and sensitivity. TRBV6-2, TRBV6-3 and some other V segments were excluded as indistinguishable. Under in vitro conditions, a few CMV-associated chains were confirmed as specific for CMV antigens.

Germline CDR1 SGDLS, CDR2 YYNGEE. The CDR3 length is 15 residues. The J segment lost 5 bases and the V segment lost 6 bases, leaving 9 bases of the junction unmatched. Points on this clone: Antigen specificity is unknown.

Use of 60 Vbeta and 13 Jbeta primers characterized the PCR. Method: immunoSEQ multiplex PCR; TCRdb's copy keeps in-frame clones and lacks some. This sample has some 150,000 clones, with 60% to 75% found just once. The rearrangement uses TRBV9 and TRBJ2-2, with TRBD2 matching over 8 bases. The sequence came from a man younger than 35 in good health and CMV-seronegative. The sample was PBMCs. For the CDR3, the DNA is TGTGCCAGCACCCGCACCGCGGGGGGAACCGGGGAGCTGTTTTTT. This gives the protein CASTRTAGGTGELFF.